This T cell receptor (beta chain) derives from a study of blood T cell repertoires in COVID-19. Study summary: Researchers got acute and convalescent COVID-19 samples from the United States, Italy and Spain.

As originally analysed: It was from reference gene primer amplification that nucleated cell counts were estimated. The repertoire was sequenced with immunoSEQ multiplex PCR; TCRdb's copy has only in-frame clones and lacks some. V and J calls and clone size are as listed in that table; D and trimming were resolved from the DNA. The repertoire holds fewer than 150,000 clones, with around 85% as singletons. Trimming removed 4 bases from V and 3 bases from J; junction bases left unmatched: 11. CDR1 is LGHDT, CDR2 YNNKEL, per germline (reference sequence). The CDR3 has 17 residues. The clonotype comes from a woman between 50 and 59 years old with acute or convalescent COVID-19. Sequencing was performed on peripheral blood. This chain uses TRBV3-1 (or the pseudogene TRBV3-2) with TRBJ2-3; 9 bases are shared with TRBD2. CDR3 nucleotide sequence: TGTGCCAGCAGCCGCGCCCTAGCGGGGAGTAGTACAGATACGCAGTATTTT. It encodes CASSRALAGSSTDTQYF.